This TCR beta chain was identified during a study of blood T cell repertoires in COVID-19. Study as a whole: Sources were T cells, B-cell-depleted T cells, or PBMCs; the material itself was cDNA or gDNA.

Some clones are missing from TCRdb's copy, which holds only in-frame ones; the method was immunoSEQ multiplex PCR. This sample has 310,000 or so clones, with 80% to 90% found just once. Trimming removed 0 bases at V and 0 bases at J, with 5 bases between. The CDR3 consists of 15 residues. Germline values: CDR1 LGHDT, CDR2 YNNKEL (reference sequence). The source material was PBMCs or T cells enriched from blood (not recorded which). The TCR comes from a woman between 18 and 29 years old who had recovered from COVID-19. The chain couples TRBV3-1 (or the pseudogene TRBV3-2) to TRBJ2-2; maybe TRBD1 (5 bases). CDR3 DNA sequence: TGTGCCAGCAGCCAAGAGACAGCGAACACCGGGGAGCTGTTTTTT. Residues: CASSQETANTGELFF.